This passage covers 11 T cell receptor beta chains from one sample sequenced in a study of cytomegalovirus exposure and HLA in healthy donors. The study ran its PCR with 60 Vbeta and 13 Jbeta primers. Profiled with immunoSEQ multiplex PCR; TCRdb holds only in-frame clones, not every one. The sample lists 100,000 to 150,000 clones, 81% seen once, with around 2% in the top ten. The sequenced sample was PBMCs. The source of these receptors is a middle-aged man in good health and CMV-seronegative.

This clone appeared a single time. CDR3 sequence: CAISESAGSDEQFF. For the CDR3, the DNA is TGTGCCATCAGTGAGTCCGCGGGTTCGGATGAGCAGTTCTTC. This rearrangement joins TRBV10-3 to TRBJ2-1; D possibly corresponds to TRBD2 (5 bases). CDR3 length: 14 residues. Trimming took 0 bases from V and 8 from J, leaving 11 bases between them. Looked up from germline, CDR1 is ENHRY and CDR2 is SYGVKD.

The count of this clone is one. The V and J genes are TRBV5-1 and TRBJ2-5; D unresolved. The last part of the DNA fits TRBJ2-7 better; the J call may be wrong. Germline V gene sequence: CDR1 SGHRS, CDR2 YFSETQ. The CDR3 contains 14 residues. CDR3 nucleotides: TGCGCCAGCCAAGAACAGACGTCCTCCTACGAGCAGTACTTC. It codes for CASQEQTSSYEQYF.

The CDR3 DNA is TGTGCCAGCAGCGGGACAGATGAAAAACTGTTTTTT. This gives the protein CASSGTDEKLFF. This rearrangement joins TRBV7-9 to TRBJ1-4, with 7 bases aligning to TRBD1. Germline CDR1 is SEHNR and CDR2 is FQNEAQ (reference sequence). V was pared by 5 bases and J by 6 bases, with 0 bases of the junction left unmatched. The CDR3 extends over 12 amino acids.

This chain joins TRBV12-5 and TRBJ1-2, with a tentative D call TRBD1 (5 bases). CDR1 is LGHNT, CDR2 FRNRAP, per germline. Trimming took 5 bases from V and 5 from J, leaving 12 bases between them. This CDR3 is 13 amino acids long. CDR3 in DNA: TGTGCTAGTGGTGCTTCGGGGGTATATGGCTACACCTTC. This codes for CASGASGVYGYTF.

J is TRBJ2-1 and V is TRBV6-5; D gene ambiguous. Deletions cut 7 bases from V and 7 bases from J, with 8 bases between. There are 11 residues in the CDR3. In germline, CDR1 is MNHEY, CDR2 SVGAGI. The CDR3 DNA follows: TGTGCCAGCAACTGGGCAAATGAGCAGTTCTTC. The encoded protein is CASNWANEQFF.

The chain employs TRBV4-1 and TRBJ2-5; TRBD2 aligns across 12 bases. The CDR3 is 15 amino acids. CDR1 is MGHRA and CDR2 is YSYEKL in the germline V gene. V lost 4 bases to trimming and J lost 5 bases; unmatched junction nucleotides: 5. CDR3 amino acids: CASSRLAGAGETQYF. DNA for the CDR3: TGCGCCAGCAGCCGACTAGCGGGGGCCGGGGAGACCCAGTACTTC.

The chain has TRBV4-3 and TRBJ1-2, with TRBD1 matching over 8 bases. Germline CDR1 LGHNA, CDR2 YSLEER. The CDR3 is 15 amino acids. Unmatched junction bases numbered 6, after V lost 2 bases and J lost 4 bases. This CDR3 is CASSQTGTGTYGYTF. The CDR3 nucleotides are TGCGCCAGCAGCCAAACCGGGACAGGAACCTATGGCTACACCTTC.

The rearrangement joins TRBV7-9 to TRBJ1-2; D is uncertain. Germline V gene sequence: CDR1 SEHNR, CDR2 FQNEAQ (reference sequence). The CDR3 is 15 residues long. Trimming pared 1 base from V and 2 bases from J, leaving 11 bases between. CDR3 coding DNA: TGTGCCAGCAGCTTAGAAACAGTCCGAAACTATGGCTACACCTTC. This gives the protein CASSLETVRNYGYTF.

The rearrangement uses TRBV2 and TRBJ1-5; TRBD1 is a possible D gene (6 bases). CDR1 is SNHLY, CDR2 FYNNEI, per germline. This CDR3 is 16 amino acids long. V shed 6 bases and J shed 2 bases, with 17 bases lying between them. The CDR3: CASSPDRSGGNQPQHF. CDR3 sequence (DNA): TGTGCCAGCAGCCCTGACAGGAGCGGCGGCAATCAGCCCCAGCATTTT.

V and J are TRBV28 and TRBJ2-7; possible D gene TRBD1, 6 bases. Per germline, CDR1 MDHEN and CDR2 SYDVKM. The CDR3 has 14 residues. V dropped 3 bases and J dropped 3 bases, with 12 bases sitting between them. For the CDR3, the DNA is TGTGCCAGCAGTTTGACAGGAGACTACTACGAGCAGTACTTC. It specifies CASSLTGDYYEQYF.

The chain joins TRBV5-4 to TRBJ2-1, with D perhaps TRBD2 (6 bases). The V end lost 4 bases, the J end lost 3 bases, and 11 bases lay between the germline ends. CDR1 and CDR2 from the germline V gene are SGHNT and YYREEE (reference sequence). The CDR3 loop spans 14 amino acids. The CDR3 here is CASSAPGDYNEQFF. The DNA for the CDR3 is TGTGCCAGCAGCGCGCCGGGGGACTACAATGAGCAGTTCTTC. Full variable domain (outside the CDR3, taken from reference TRBV5-4 and TRBJ2-1): ETGVTQSPTHLIKTRGQQVTLRCSSQSGHNTVSWYQQALGQGPQFIFQYYREEENGRGNFPPRFSGLQFPNYSSELNVNALELDDSALYLCASSAPGDYNEQFFGPGTRLTVL.